The clone carrying this TCR beta chain counts as medium-sized (0.01 to 0.1%). Its specificity is not known. This table comes from immunoSEQ multiplex PCR, and its TCRdb copy is limited to in-frame clones, with some not included. This sample has around 17,000 clones, with 65% to 80% found just once. This sample is drawn from a study of tumor-infiltrating lymphocytes in localized non-small cell lung cancer. Findings and caveats of the study: Not all patients were TCR sequenced, owing to tissue quantity. No link was found between tumor T-cell fraction and recurrence-free survival. Higher tumor T cell infiltration than in uninvolved lung was supported by TCRbeta sequencing. Different pieces of the same tissue were used for each assay.

CDR1 and CDR2 (germline): MGHDK, SYGVNS. The V segment lost 6 bases and the J segment 4 bases; nucleotides outside the gene matches: 6. The CDR3 spans 16 residues. The rearrangement joins TRBV25-1 to TRBJ2-2; 12 positions match TRBD2. This TCR derives from a human donor with non-small cell lung cancer. The sequenced sample was lung tumor tissue. The CDR3 coding sequence is TGTGCCAGCAGATCTAGCGGGAGGGCCTTCACCGGGGAGCTGTTTTTT. Translation gives CASRSSGRAFTGELFF.